The 26 T cell receptor beta chains presented below share a single source sample, sequenced in a study of technical replicates of blood from several donors. Generated by immunoSEQ multiplex PCR, the TCRdb table keeps only in-frame clones and is missing some. The sample contains almost 85,000 clones, 95% to 98% of which appear only once. Sequences were obtained from T cells isolated from PBMCs. These receptors came from a human donor in good health.

The chain couples TRBV5-5 to TRBJ2-7, with TRBD1 matching over 9 bases. V gave up 4 bases and J gave up 2 bases; unmatched junction bases: 4. This CDR3 is 14 amino acids long. Germline assignment: CDR1 SGHKS and CDR2 YYEKEE (reference sequence). The chain's CDR3 is CASSVGTGPYEQYF. The CDR3, as DNA: TGTGCCAGCAGCGTCGGGACAGGGCCCTACGAGCAGTACTTC.

As DNA, the CDR3 is TGTGCCAGCAGTCCCGGACAGTCAAATGGCTACACCTTC. Encoded protein: CASSPGQSNGYTF. This rearrangement joins TRBV6-5 to TRBJ1-2; TRBD1 might be the D (6 bases). The CDR3 spans 13 residues. Trimming stripped 5 bases from V and 6 bases from J, with 13 bases between. Germline CDR1 and CDR2: MNHEY and SVGAGI.

This chain uses TRBV9 with TRBJ2-1, with D maybe TRBD2 (6 bases). Trimming pared 6 bases from V and 8 bases from J, leaving 18 bases between. Germline V gene sequence: CDR1 SGDLS, CDR2 YYNGEE. CDR3 length: 14 residues. CDR3 region: CASTGGVWGDEQFF. As DNA, the CDR3 is TGTGCCAGCACCGGAGGGGTATGGGGGGATGAGCAGTTCTTC.

This chain links TRBV30 with TRBJ1-2; a weak D match, TRBD1 (5 bases). Germline CDR1 reads GTSNPN; CDR2 reads SVGIG (reference sequence). The CDR3 length is 14 residues. V gave up 3 bases and J gave up 7 bases, with 18 bases separating them. CDR3 in DNA: TGTGCCTGGAGCCCGGGGGGGAGCGTCGGTGGCTACACCTTC. Translated: CAWSPGGSVGGYTF.

This sequence joins TRBV2 and TRBJ1-5, with D possibly being TRBD1 (6 bases). Trimming left V 3 bases short and J 6 bases short, with 12 bases between. The CDR3 length is 14 residues. Germline CDR1 reads SNHLY; CDR2 reads FYNNEI. This CDR3 is CASSEGGGSQPQHF. As DNA, the CDR3 is TGTGCCAGCAGTGAGGGGGGGGGCAGTCAGCCCCAGCATTTT.

The chain carries TRBV4-1 and TRBJ1-4, with 9 bases identical to TRBD1. V gave up 4 bases and J gave up 8 bases; unmatched junction bases: 8. The CDR3 runs 15 residues. Germline values: CDR1 MGHRA, CDR2 YSYEKL. CDR3 nucleotides: TGCGCCAGCAGCCTGAGGGGACAGGGTTACGAAAAACTGTTTTTT. This codes for CASSLRGQGYEKLFF.

The chain links TRBV27 to TRBJ1-1; tentatively, D is TRBD1 (6 bases). Germline CDR1 reads MNHEY; CDR2 reads SMNVEV (reference sequence). Trimming removed 5 bases at V and 5 bases at J, with 15 bases between. The CDR3 extends over 14 amino acids. CDR3 in DNA: TGTGCCAGCAGTAACCTGGGGAGGGGGACTGAAGCTTTCTTT. Protein product: CASSNLGRGTEAFF.

The J gene is TRBJ2-6, the V gene TRBV13; D unclear. The CDR3 contains 18 residues. Germline values: CDR1 PRHDT, CDR2 FYEKMQ (reference sequence). Trimming stripped 3 bases from V and 0 bases from J, with 15 bases between. The CDR3 spells CASSFLGILSSGANVLTF. In nucleotides, the CDR3 is TGTGCCAGCAGCTTTCTAGGCATACTGAGCTCTGGGGCCAACGTCCTGACTTTC.

This chain uses TRBV7-2 with TRBJ2-1, with D perhaps matching TRBD2 (6 bases). The V end was cut by 5 bases, the J end by 6 bases, with 17 bases between. CDR1 is SGHTA and CDR2 is FQGNSA in the germline V gene. The CDR3 is 15 residues long. CDR3 amino acids: CASSDAGYAGNEQFF. The CDR3 region has the DNA TGTGCCAGCAGCGATGCGGGGTATGCGGGCAATGAGCAGTTCTTC.

The V and J genes are TRBV5-1 and TRBJ2-3; the match to TRBD2 covers 11 bases. CDR1 is SGHRS, CDR2 YFSETQ, per germline. V shed 5 bases, J shed 0 bases, and the junction held 11 bases outside the gene matches. The length of the CDR3 is 18 residues. The chain's CDR3 is CASRRPGLAEESTDTQYF. The CDR3 coding sequence is TGCGCCAGCAGGAGGCCGGGACTAGCGGAGGAGAGCACAGATACGCAGTATTTT.

The chain couples TRBV19 to TRBJ1-5, with D unclear. Germline V gene lookup returns CDR1 LNHDA and CDR2 SQIVND (reference sequence). The CDR3 runs 15 residues. Trimming left V 8 bases short and J 1 base short, with 15 bases between. CDR3 in amino acids: CASPGRVKSNQPQHF. CDR3 sequence (DNA): TGTGCCAGTCCTGGGCGGGTAAAGAGCAATCAGCCCCAGCATTTT.

The chain recombines TRBV6-5 with TRBJ2-4, with 9 bases that match TRBD1. The length of the CDR3 is 13 residues. The germline gives CDR1 MNHEY, CDR2 SVGAGI. This CDR3 reads CTACRDRASIQYF. In DNA form, the CDR3 reads TGTACCGCCTGCCGGGACAGGGCCAGCATTCAGTACTTC.

The rearrangement uses TRBV30 and TRBJ1-1, with a possible D match to TRBD1 (5 bases). CDR1 and CDR2 (germline): GTSNPN, SVGIG (reference sequence). The V and J ends lost 0 bases and 1 base respectively, with 15 bases between them. The CDR3 has 16 residues. The CDR3 bases are TGTGCCTGGAGTGTTGGTTCGGGCAGGGCGAACACTGAAGCTTTCTTT. This gives the protein CAWSVGSGRANTEAFF.

The chain has TRBV6-1 and TRBJ2-7; D perhaps matches TRBD2 (5 bases). V was pared by 7 bases and J by 4 bases, with 11 bases between. This CDR3 has 12 residues. Germline CDR1 is MNHNS and CDR2 is SASEGT. CDR3 coding DNA: TGTGCCAGCACCGTGACGGGATACGAGCAGTACTTC. Translating it yields CASTVTGYEQYF.

The chain couples TRBV19 to TRBJ2-7; TRBD1 matches at 10 bases. Germline CDR1 and CDR2: LNHDA and SQIVND (reference sequence). The CDR3 sequence is 14 residues long. J was trimmed by 5 bases and V by 5 bases; bases with no gene match: 6. The CDR3 coding sequence is TGTGCCAGTAGTGCCGGGACAGGGGTGAACGAGCAGTACTTC. It translates to CASSAGTGVNEQYF.

V is TRBV11-2 and J is TRBJ2-7; weak D call: TRBD1 (5 bases). The CDR3 totals 12 residues. V lost 5 bases and J 4 bases, leaving 9 bases between the germline ends. CDR1 and CDR2 from the germline V gene are SGHAT and FQNNGV. CDR3 bases: TGTGCCAGCAGCCTCAGGGTTTACGAGCAGTACTTC. Translating it yields CASSLRVYEQYF.

This chain's CDR3 is CASSLGTSSVYEQYF. In nucleotides, the CDR3 is TGTGCCAGCTCGTTGGGGACTTCTTCTGTCTACGAGCAGTACTTC. This chain uses TRBV18 with TRBJ2-7, with D possibly TRBD2 on 6 matching bases. Germline CDR1 KGHSH, CDR2 LQKENI. The CDR3 has 15 amino acids. V was clipped by 6 bases and J by 3 bases, with 18 bases between them.

The V gene is TRBV19, the J gene TRBJ2-3; possible D gene TRBD1, 7 bases. V was shortened by 5 bases and J by 2 bases, with 14 bases between the two germline ends. Germline-derived CDR1 and CDR2 are LNHDA and SQIVND (reference sequence). CDR3 size: 15 residues. The CDR3 reads CASSPRGALTDTQYF. The CDR3 DNA reads as TGTGCCAGTAGTCCCAGGGGGGCCCTCACAGATACGCAGTATTTT.

The count of this clone is one. The chain combines TRBV7-9 with TRBJ2-7, with D unclear. V was pared by 6 bases and J by 0 bases, with 6 bases between. Per the germline V gene, CDR1 is SEHNR and CDR2 is FQNEAQ (reference sequence). There are 12 residues in the CDR3. CDR3 bases: TGTGCCAGCAGACCGAGCTCCTACGAGCAGTACTTC. It translates to CASRPSSYEQYF.

The CDR3 DNA reads TGCGCCAGCAGCTTGGATGCGGGCTCGCAAGAGACCCAGTACTTC. This codes for CASSLDAGSQETQYF. The chain combines TRBV5-1 with TRBJ2-5, with a possible D match to TRBD2 (5 bases). The CDR3 has 15 residues. CDR1 is SGHRS, CDR2 YFSETQ, per germline. Deletions cut 0 bases from V and 2 bases from J, with 11 bases between.

The chain combines TRBV7-9 with TRBJ1-1; no firm D call. Trimming removed 5 bases from V and 5 bases from J, with 9 bases in between. The CDR3 extends over 12 amino acids. Germline CDR1 reads SEHNR; CDR2 reads FQNEAQ (reference sequence). The CDR3 here is CASSLTKTEAFF. CDR3 DNA sequence: TGTGCCAGCAGCCTAACCAAGACTGAAGCTTTCTTT.

The J gene is TRBJ2-7, the V gene TRBV5-1, with 11 bases matching TRBD2. CDR1 and CDR2 from the germline V gene are SGHRS and YFSETQ. V lost 2 bases and J lost 0; bases outside the gene matches: 7. The CDR3 runs to 17 residues. DNA for the CDR3: TGCGCCAGCAGCTTCGCTAGCGGGGGGCCTAGCTCCTACGAGCAGTACTTC. Translating it yields CASSFASGGPSSYEQYF.

This clone was observed a single time. The chain employs TRBV14 and TRBJ1-3, with D perhaps matching TRBD1 (6 bases). Germline values: CDR1 SGHDN, CDR2 FVKESK. Trimming shortened V by 3 bases and J by 2 bases, and 17 bases separated the two germline ends. The CDR3 consists of 17 residues. DNA of the CDR3: TGTGCCAGCAGCCACTTGCTTGAGAGGGGGACTGGAAACACCATATATTTT. This gives the protein CASSHLLERGTGNTIYF.

The chain links TRBV7-9 to TRBJ2-1; 10 bases are a match to TRBD2. Germline V gene data show CDR1 as SEHNR and CDR2 as FQNEAQ (reference sequence). There are 14 residues in the CDR3. The trim removed 1 base at V and 8 bases at J, leaving 2 bases unmatched. The DNA of the CDR3 is TGTGCCAGCAGCTTAGGGCTAGCGGGAGATGAGCAGTTCTTC. Protein sequence: CASSLGLAGDEQFF.

In this sample, this clone turned up once. The chain links TRBV5-1 to TRBJ1-2; D unclear. Trimming shortened V by 4 bases and J by 6 bases, and 13 bases separated the two germline ends. The length of the CDR3 is 13 residues. The V gene's germline CDR1 is SGHRS and CDR2 YFSETQ. CDR3 protein: CASSPILGDGYTF. CDR3 coding DNA: TGCGCCAGCAGCCCCATTCTCGGGGATGGCTACACCTTC.

This chain uses TRBV9 with TRBJ2-5; 10 nucleotides align to TRBD2. The CDR3 extends over 15 amino acids. Germline CDR1 and CDR2: SGDLS and YYNGEE. The V segment lost 3 bases and the J segment 1 base; nucleotides outside the gene matches: 3. The CDR3 nucleotides are TGTGCCAGCAGCGCAAGGACTAGCGGCCAAGAGACCCAGTACTTC. Translating it yields CASSARTSGQETQYF. Combining the CDR3 with reference TRBV9 and TRBJ2-5 gives the whole variable domain DSGVTQTPKHLITATGQRVTLRCSPRSGDLSVYWYQQSLDQGLQFLIQYYNGEERAKGNILERFSAQQFPDLHSELNLSSLELGDSALYFCASSARTSGQETQYFGPGTRLLVL.